Presented here are 13 T cell receptor beta chains from one specimen sequenced in a study of beta chain features in type 1 diabetes. Expressed TCRB transcripts were sequenced, since all the RNA that had been isolated was reverse transcribed. Clones were read by immunoSEQ multiplex PCR, and TCRdb kept only the in-frame ones, dropping some. The sample yields about 620,000 clones, roughly 16% seen once. The sequencing input was naive CD4+ T cells from blood. Receptors were obtained from a man aged 18 to 30 in good health.

This chain connects TRBV13 to TRBJ2-7, with no clear D. Germline V gives CDR1 PRHDT, CDR2 FYEKMQ (reference sequence). With 2 bases removed from V and 2 bases from J, the gap between germline ends came to 13 bases. The CDR3 spans 15 residues. The CDR3 is CASSLMWNPPYEQYF. CDR3 coding DNA: TGTGCCAGCAGCTTAATGTGGAACCCACCCTACGAGCAGTACTTC.

The rearrangement joins TRBV18 to TRBJ2-1; D might be TRBD1 or TRBD2, each matching 5 bases. CDR3 length: 17 amino acids. CDR1 and CDR2 from the germline V gene are KGHSH and LQKENI. Deletions cut 3 bases from V and 0 bases from J, with 15 bases between. CDR3 loop: CASSPLREGSSYNEQFF. As DNA, the CDR3 is TGTGCCAGCTCACCCCTCCGAGAGGGGAGCTCCTACAATGAGCAGTTCTTC.

The V call is TRBV28, the J call TRBJ2-1; TRBD2 matches 10 bases. CDR3 length: 15 residues. V lost 3 bases, J lost 8 bases, and 7 bases stayed unmatched. The germline CDR1 and CDR2 sequences are MDHEN and SYDVKM. In DNA, the CDR3 is TGTGCCAGCAGTTTTAGGGGACTAGCGACCCATGAGCAGTTCTTC. Its protein is CASSFRGLATHEQFF.

This clone was seen a handful of times. The chain joins TRBV7-9 to TRBJ1-1; possible D gene TRBD1, 5 bases. This CDR3 spans 17 amino acids. The V end was cut by 0 bases, the J end by 5 bases, with 19 bases between. Germline V gives CDR1 SEHNR, CDR2 FQNEAQ (reference sequence). As DNA, the CDR3 is TGTGCCAGCAGCTTAGCCGGGGGAACAACCTACGGTACTGAAGCTTTCTTT. As protein: CASSLAGGTTYGTEAFF.

V usage is TRBV4-3 and J usage is TRBJ2-7, with 11 bases fitting TRBD2. CDR1 and CDR2 (germline): LGHNA, YSLEER. The CDR3 length is 16 residues. V lost 0 bases to trimming and J lost 2 bases; unmatched junction nucleotides: 3. The CDR3 coding sequence is TGCGCCAGCAGCCAAGAGGGACTAGCGGCGCCCTACGAGCAGTACTTC. As protein: CASSQEGLAAPYEQYF.

This clone was counted a single time. The rearrangement joins TRBV19 to TRBJ2-3; TRBD2 matches at 10 bases. V gave up 3 bases and J gave up 2 bases; unmatched junction bases: 14. This CDR3 has 19 residues. The germline V gene has CDR1 LNHDA and CDR2 SQIVND (reference sequence). CDR3 sequence: CASSIRSLLLAGNTDTQYF. In DNA, the CDR3 is TGTGCCAGTAGTATCCGTTCCTTACTACTAGCGGGGAACACAGATACGCAGTATTTT.

The V and J genes are TRBV2 and TRBJ2-4, with 14 nucleotides matching TRBD2. From germline, CDR1 is SNHLY and CDR2 FYNNEI. The CDR3 is made up of 15 amino acids. The J segment lost 9 bases and the V segment lost 6 bases, leaving 7 bases of the junction unmatched. DNA of the CDR3: TGTGCCAGCAGCGGGGCGGGACTAGCGGGAGTCATTCAGTACTTC. Protein: CASSGAGLAGVIQYF.

The table lists this clone with a few counts. The CDR3 loop reads CASSRDREKAFF. CDR3 bases: TGCGCCAGCAGCCGGGACAGGGAAAAAGCTTTCTTT. This sequence joins TRBV5-1 and TRBJ1-1; 9 nucleotides align to TRBD1. The junction had 4 bases not matched to a gene; V was cut back by 4 bases and J by 9 bases. Germline CDR1 and CDR2: SGHRS and YFSETQ. The length of the CDR3 is 12 residues.

J is TRBJ2-7 and V is TRBV21-1; the table's D call of TRBD2 was not tested on the DNA. TRBV21-1 is a listed pseudogene. The CDR3 extends over 17 amino acids. CDR3 bases: TGTGCCAGCAGCAACCGGACTAGCGGGAGTCATCTCTACGAGCAGTACTTC. This sequence encodes CASSNRTSGSHLYEQYF.

This clone has more than one count but fewer than ten. The chain employs TRBV5-4 and TRBJ1-2; 7 bases fit TRBD1. CDR3 size: 14 residues. The V gene end was trimmed by 5 bases and the J gene end by 8 bases; junction bases not matched to a gene: 12. CDR1 is SGHNT, CDR2 YYREEE, per germline (reference sequence). CDR3 in amino acids: CASRHGQAPEGYTF. As DNA, the CDR3 is TGTGCCAGCAGGCACGGACAGGCTCCAGAGGGCTACACCTTC.

This clone has a handful of counts. V gene TRBV29-1 combines with J gene TRBJ2-3; D is perhaps TRBD1 or TRBD2 (6 bases each). The germline V and J ends were trimmed by 4 bases and 2 bases, with 16 bases remaining between them. The CDR3 runs to 15 residues. CDR1 and CDR2 (germline): SQVTM, ANQGSEA. CDR3 coding DNA: TGCAGCGTTGGGGCTCTAGGGGGGTCCACAGATACGCAGTATTTT. Translated: CSVGALGGSTDTQYF.

J is TRBJ2-5 and V is TRBV29-1; perhaps TRBD2 as D (5 bases). The germline gives CDR1 SQVTM, CDR2 ANQGSEA. V lost 4 bases, J lost 2 bases, and 11 bases lay in between. The CDR3 sequence is 13 residues long. The CDR3 loop is CSVGGNPQETQYF. The DNA for the CDR3 is TGCAGCGTTGGAGGGAACCCTCAAGAGACCCAGTACTTC. Filled out from reference TRBV29-1 and TRBJ2-5, the complete variable domain reads SAVISQKPSRDICQRGTSLTIQCQVDSQVTMMFWYRQQPGQSLTLIATANQGSEATYESGFVIDKFPISRPNLTFSTLTVSNMSPEDSSIYLCSVGGNPQETQYFGPGTRLLVL.

This clone was detected only once. V usage is TRBV4-2 and J usage is TRBJ1-5; 7 bases align to TRBD1. From germline, CDR1 is LGHNA and CDR2 YNFKEQ. With 4 bases clipped from V and 2 bases from J, the junction kept 5 bases outside the gene matches. There are 15 residues in the CDR3. CDR3 in DNA: TGTGCCAGCAGCCCCACAGGGGTGGGCAATCAGCCCCAGCATTTT. It yields the protein CASSPTGVGNQPQHF.